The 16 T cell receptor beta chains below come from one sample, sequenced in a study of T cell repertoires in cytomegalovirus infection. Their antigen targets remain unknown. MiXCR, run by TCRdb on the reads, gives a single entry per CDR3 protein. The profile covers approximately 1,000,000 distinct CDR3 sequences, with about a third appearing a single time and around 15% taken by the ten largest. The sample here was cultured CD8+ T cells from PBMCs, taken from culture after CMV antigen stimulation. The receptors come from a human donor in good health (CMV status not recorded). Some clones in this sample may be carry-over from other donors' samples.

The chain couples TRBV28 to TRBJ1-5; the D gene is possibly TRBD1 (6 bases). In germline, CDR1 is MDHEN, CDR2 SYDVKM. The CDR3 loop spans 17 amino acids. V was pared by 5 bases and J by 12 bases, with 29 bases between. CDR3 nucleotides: TGTGCCAGCAGTCGTACAGGGCGGGACGGGGACGGACGGCGCCAGCATTTT. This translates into CASSRTGRDGDGRRQHF.

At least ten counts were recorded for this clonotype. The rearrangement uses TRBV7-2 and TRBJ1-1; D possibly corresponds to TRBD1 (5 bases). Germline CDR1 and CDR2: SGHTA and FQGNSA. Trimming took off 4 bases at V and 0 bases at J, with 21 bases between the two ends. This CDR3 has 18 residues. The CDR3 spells CASSSPGTINFMNTEAFF. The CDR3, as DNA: TGTGCCAGCAGCTCCCCCGGGACCATCAATTTCATGAACACTGAAGCTTTCTTT.

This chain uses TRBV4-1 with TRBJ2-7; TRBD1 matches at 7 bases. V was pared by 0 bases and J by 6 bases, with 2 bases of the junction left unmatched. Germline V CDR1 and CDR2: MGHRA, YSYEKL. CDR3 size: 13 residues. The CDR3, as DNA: TGCGCCAGCAGCCAAGAGAGGGGGCTCGAGCAGTACGTC. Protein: CASSQERGLEQYV.

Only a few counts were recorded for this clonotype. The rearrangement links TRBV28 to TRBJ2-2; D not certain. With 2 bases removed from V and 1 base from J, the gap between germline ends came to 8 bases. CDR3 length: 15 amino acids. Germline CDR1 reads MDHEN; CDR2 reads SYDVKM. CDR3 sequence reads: CASSLPTLNTGELFF. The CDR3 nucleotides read TGTGCCAGCAGTTTACCTACATTGAACACCGGGGAGCTGTTTTTT.

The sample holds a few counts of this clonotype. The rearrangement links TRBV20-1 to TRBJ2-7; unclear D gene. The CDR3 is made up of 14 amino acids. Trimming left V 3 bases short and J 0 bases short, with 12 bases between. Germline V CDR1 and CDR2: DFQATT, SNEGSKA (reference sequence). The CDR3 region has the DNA TGCAGTGCTAGTTCAGGACGCAGCTCCTACGAGCAGTACGTC. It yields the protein CSASSGRSSYEQYV.

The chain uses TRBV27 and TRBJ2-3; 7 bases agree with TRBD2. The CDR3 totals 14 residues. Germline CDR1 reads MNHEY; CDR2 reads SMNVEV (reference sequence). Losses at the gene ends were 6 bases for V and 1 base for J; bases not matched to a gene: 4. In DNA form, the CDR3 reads TGTGCCAGCAGGGTTGGGGGGGGCACAGATACGCAGTATTTT. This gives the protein CASRVGGGTDTQYF.

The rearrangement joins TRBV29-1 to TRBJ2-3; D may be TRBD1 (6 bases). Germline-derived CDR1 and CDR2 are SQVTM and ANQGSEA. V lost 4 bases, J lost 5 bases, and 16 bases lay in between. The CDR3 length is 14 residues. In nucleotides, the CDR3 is TGCAGCGTTGCCCTCCAGGGGACGGGAGATACGCAGTATTTT. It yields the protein CSVALQGTGDTQYF.

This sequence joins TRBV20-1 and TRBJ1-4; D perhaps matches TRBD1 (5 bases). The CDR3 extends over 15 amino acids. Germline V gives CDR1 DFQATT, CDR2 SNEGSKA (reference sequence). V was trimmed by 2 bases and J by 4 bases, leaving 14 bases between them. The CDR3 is CSARQAGTGNEKLFF. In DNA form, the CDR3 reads TGCAGTGCTAGACAAGCCGGGACGGGTAATGAAAAACTGTTTTTT.

The CDR3 bases are TGTGCCAGCAGTTTTTTGACAGGGGAAGAAGTTACAGATACGCAGCATTTT. Translating gives CASSFLTGEEVTDTQHF. The J gene is TRBJ2-3, the V gene TRBV12-3 or TRBV12-4; 8 bases agree with TRBD1. The better agreement between TRBJ1-5 and the DNA end casts doubt on the J call. This CDR3 is built from 17 residues.

CDR3 protein: CASSRQVPSYEQYF. CDR3 DNA sequence: TGTGCCAGCAGCCGACAGGTACCCTCCTACGAGCAGTACTTC. This rearrangement joins TRBV5-4 to TRBJ2-7, with D possibly being TRBD1 (6 bases). The CDR3 extends over 14 amino acids. Trimming cost V 4 bases and J 0 bases, with 11 bases left between them. Germline CDR1 reads SGHNT; CDR2 reads YYREEE (reference sequence).

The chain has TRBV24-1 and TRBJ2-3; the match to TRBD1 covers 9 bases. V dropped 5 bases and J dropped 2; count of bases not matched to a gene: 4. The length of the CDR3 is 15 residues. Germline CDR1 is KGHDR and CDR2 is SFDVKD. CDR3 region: CATSVRTGVTDTQYF. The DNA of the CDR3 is TGTGCCACCAGTGTGCGGACAGGGGTCACAGATACGCAGTATTTT.

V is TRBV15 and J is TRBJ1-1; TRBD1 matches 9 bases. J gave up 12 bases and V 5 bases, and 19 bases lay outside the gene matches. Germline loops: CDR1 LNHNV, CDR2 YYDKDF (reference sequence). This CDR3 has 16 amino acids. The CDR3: CATSGPGVGTGYHTFF. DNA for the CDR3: TGTGCCACCAGCGGACCGGGGGTCGGGACAGGGTATCATACTTTCTTT.

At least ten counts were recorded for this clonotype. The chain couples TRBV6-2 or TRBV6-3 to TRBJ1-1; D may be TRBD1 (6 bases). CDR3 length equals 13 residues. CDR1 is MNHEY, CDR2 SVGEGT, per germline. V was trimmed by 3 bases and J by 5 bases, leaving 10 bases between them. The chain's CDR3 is CASSYGTKTEAFF. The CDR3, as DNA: TGTGCCAGCAGTTATGGGACAAAGACTGAAGCTTTCTTT.

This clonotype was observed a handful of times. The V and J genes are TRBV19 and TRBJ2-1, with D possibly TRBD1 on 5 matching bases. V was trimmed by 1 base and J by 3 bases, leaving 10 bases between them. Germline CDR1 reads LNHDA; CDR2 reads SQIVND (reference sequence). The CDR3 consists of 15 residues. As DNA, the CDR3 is TGTGCCAGTAGTATAGGGACACCCATCTACAATGAGCAGTTCTTC. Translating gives CASSIGTPIYNEQFF.

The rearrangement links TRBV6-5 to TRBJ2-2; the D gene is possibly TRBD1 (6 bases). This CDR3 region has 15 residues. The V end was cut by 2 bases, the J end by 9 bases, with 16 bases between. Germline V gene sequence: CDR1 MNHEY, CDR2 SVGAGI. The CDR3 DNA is TGTGCCAGCAGTTACACCGACCAGACAGGTTGGGAGCTGTTTTTT. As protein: CASSYTDQTGWELFF.

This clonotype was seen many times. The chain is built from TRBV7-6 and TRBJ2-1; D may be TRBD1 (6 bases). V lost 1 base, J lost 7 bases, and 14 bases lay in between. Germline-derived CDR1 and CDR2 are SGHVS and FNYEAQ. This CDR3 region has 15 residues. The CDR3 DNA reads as TGTGCCAGCAGCTTAGTCCCCCTTAGGGGGAATGAGCAGTTCTTC. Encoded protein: CASSLVPLRGNEQFF.